The 27 T cell receptor beta chains reported below all come from one sample, sequenced in a study of PD-1 blockade in classical Hodgkin lymphoma (dated by TCRdb to the early 2020s). Per the publication, the time point label means: cycle 2 day 1 (C2D1) of nivolumab. Relapse after autologous stem cell transplantation had occurred in all trial patients, and cohorts A, B and C were distinguished by prior brentuximab vedotin exposure. Library generation was performed with the immunoSEQ multiplex PCR assay. TCRdb took this table from immuneACCESS and kept in-frame rearrangements with V and J called. Such tables lack part of the clones; where checked against another copy, unresolved V genes explain under half of the gap, and the rest is unexplained. Here the sample has 20,000 or so clones; about 80% occur a single time. The ten largest clones take up 15% to 20% of the sample. The specimen comprised peripheral blood mononuclear cells (PBMCs), sampled before the second cycle of nivolumab. Every receptor here comes from a human donor with classical Hodgkin lymphoma.

The chain employs TRBV25-1 and TRBJ1-2; tentative D call: TRBD1 (5 bases). Trimming cost V 2 bases and J 4 bases, with 11 bases left between them. This CDR3 has 14 amino acids. The germline CDR1 and CDR2 sequences are MGHDK and SYGVNS. The CDR3 is CASSEQQEAYGYTF. The CDR3 DNA sequence: TGTGCCAGCAGTGAACAACAGGAAGCCTATGGCTACACCTTC.

The J gene is TRBJ1-1, the V gene TRBV4-3; maybe TRBD1 (5 bases). Germline V CDR1 and CDR2: LGHNA, YSLEER. V gave up 0 bases and J gave up 11 bases, with 16 bases separating them. The length of the CDR3 is 14 residues. Written as DNA, the CDR3 is TGCGCCAGCAGCCAAGACAGGGTATCATCGTCGGCTTTCTTT. Protein: CASSQDRVSSSAFF.

V gene TRBV5-6 combines with J gene TRBJ1-2; D remains unclear. The CDR3 runs 15 residues. V was pared by 0 bases and J by 4 bases, with 13 bases between. Per the germline V gene, CDR1 is SGHDT and CDR2 is YYEEEE. The CDR3 is CASSLEWTDRYGYTF. CDR3 DNA: TGTGCCAGCAGCTTGGAGTGGACCGACCGCTATGGCTACACCTTC.

The rearrangement joins TRBV5-4 to TRBJ2-2, with TRBD1 matching 9 bases. CDR3 length equals 17 residues. V dropped 0 bases and J dropped 1; count of bases not matched to a gene: 4. Per germline, CDR1 SGHNT and CDR2 YYREEE (reference sequence). This CDR3 reads CASSLVRQGVNTGELFF. The DNA of the CDR3 is TGTGCCAGCAGCTTGGTCCGACAGGGGGTGAACACCGGGGAGCTGTTTTTT.

The chain employs TRBV2 and TRBJ2-1; no definite D call. Germline CDR1 is SNHLY and CDR2 is FYNNEI. The CDR3 covers 14 residues. Trimming left V 6 bases short and J 0 bases short, with 9 bases between. The CDR3 region has the DNA TGTGCCAGCAGCTTGTTCCGCTCCTACAATGAGCAGTTCTTC. Its translation is CASSLFRSYNEQFF. The complete variable domain, with remaining parts taken from reference TRBV2 and TRBJ2-1, reads EPEVTQTPSHQVTQMGQEVILRCVPISNHLYFYWYRQILGQKVEFLVSFYNNEISEKSEIFDDQFSVERPDGSNFTLKIRSTKLEDSAMYFCASSLFRSYNEQFFGPGTRLTVL.

This clone has just a few counts. The rearrangement joins TRBV19 to TRBJ1-2; TRBD1 is a possible D gene (6 bases). V gave up 8 bases and J gave up 3 bases, with 19 bases separating them. The CDR3 is 15 residues long. The germline CDR1 and CDR2 sequences are LNHDA and SQIVND (reference sequence). CDR3: CASSGPGESDYGYTF. The DNA of the CDR3 is TGTGCCAGTTCGGGGCCAGGGGAATCGGACTATGGCTACACCTTC.

The V call is TRBV6-6, the J call TRBJ1-2; TRBD1 matches 11 bases. CDR3 length: 13 residues. J lost 5 bases, V lost 6 bases, and 2 bases had no gene match. Germline CDR1 reads MNHNY; CDR2 reads SVGAGI (reference sequence). The CDR3 bases are TGTGCCAGCAGGGGACAGGGGGTTTATGGCTACACCTTC. This translates into CASRGQGVYGYTF.

This clone was counted only a few times. CDR3 residues: CASSLEGGFPDTQYF. The CDR3 nucleotides read TGCGCCAGCAGCTTGGAGGGAGGGTTTCCAGATACGCAGTATTTT. The chain carries TRBV5-1 and TRBJ2-3, with 7 bases lining up with TRBD2. CDR1 and CDR2 from the germline V gene are SGHRS and YFSETQ. After removal of 0 bases from V and 4 bases from J, the junction contained 5 bases not matched to a gene. The CDR3 is 15 residues long.

The chain couples TRBV4-3 to TRBJ2-1, with 8 bases aligning to TRBD2. Germline lookup yields CDR1 LGHNA and CDR2 YSLEER. Trimming removed 3 bases from V and 6 bases from J; junction bases left unmatched: 7. This CDR3 has 15 residues. CDR3 DNA sequence: TGCGCCAGCAGCCAGCAATCTGCGGGAGGCAATGAGCAGTTCTTC. Amino acids: CASSQQSAGGNEQFF.

The chain joins TRBV5-4 to TRBJ1-2; 11 positions match TRBD1. CDR1 and CDR2 from the germline V gene are SGHNT and YYREEE (reference sequence). The J segment lost 5 bases and the V segment lost 4 bases, leaving 16 bases of the junction unmatched. This CDR3 is 18 amino acids long. CDR3 sequence reads: CASSPAGTGGSKIYGYTF. In DNA form, the CDR3 reads TGTGCCAGCAGCCCGGCCGGGACAGGGGGTTCTAAGATATATGGCTACACCTTC.

The rearrangement joins TRBV19 to TRBJ1-1, with TRBD1 identical over 9 bases. The CDR3 loop spans 15 amino acids. V lost 4 bases to trimming and J lost 1 base; unmatched junction nucleotides: 4. Per the germline V gene, CDR1 is LNHDA and CDR2 is SQIVND (reference sequence). CDR3 protein: CASSTNRGRNTEAFF. CDR3 DNA sequence: TGTGCCAGTAGTACGAACAGGGGGCGGAACACTGAAGCTTTCTTT.

The chain has TRBV5-8 and TRBJ1-5; perhaps TRBD1 as D (6 bases). Trimming left V 2 bases short and J 5 bases short, with 14 bases between. The CDR3 extends over 15 amino acids. Germline-derived CDR1 and CDR2 are SGHTS and YDEGEE. The CDR3 DNA follows: TGTGCCAGCAGCTTCAGGGGCTTTAAGGATCAGCCCCAGCATTTT. It is translated as CASSFRGFKDQPQHF.

J is TRBJ2-7 and V is TRBV5-5; either TRBD1 or TRBD2 may fit D (5 bases each). The CDR3 totals 15 residues. Trimming left V 1 base short and J 3 bases short, with 14 bases between. CDR1 SGHKS and CDR2 YYEKEE come from the germline V gene (reference sequence). CDR3 coding DNA: TGTGCCAGCAGCTTGAATCGGGACCCAGGCTACGAGCAGTACTTC. The encoded protein is CASSLNRDPGYEQYF.

This sequence joins TRBV28 and TRBJ2-6; the D is unclear. The V end was cut by 5 bases, the J end by 0 bases, with 14 bases between. Germline CDR1 MDHEN, CDR2 SYDVKM. The CDR3 sequence is 17 residues long. CDR3 in amino acids: CASSVIALPSGANVLTF. CDR3 bases: TGTGCCAGCAGTGTCATTGCCCTTCCCTCTGGGGCCAACGTCCTGACTTTC.

The chain joins TRBV27 to TRBJ2-2; 7 bases are a match to TRBD1. Germline loops: CDR1 MNHEY, CDR2 SMNVEV (reference sequence). The V and J ends lost 8 bases and 1 base, in that order; junction bases with no gene match: 13. There are 17 residues in the CDR3. In nucleotides, the CDR3 is TGTGCCAGCGCAAAACAGGGGCCAGGCTGGAACACCGGGGAGCTGTTTTTT. Amino acid sequence: CASAKQGPGWNTGELFF.

The chain's CDR3 is CASGPRDRPRDNSPLHF. The CDR3 bases are TGTGCTAGTGGCCCTAGGGACAGACCTAGGGATAATTCACCCCTCCACTTT. V gene TRBV12-5 combines with J gene TRBJ1-6; 7 bases line up with TRBD1. Trimming removed 6 bases from V and 5 bases from J; junction bases left unmatched: 13. The CDR3 extends over 17 amino acids. Germline values: CDR1 LGHNT, CDR2 FRNRAP.

The chain has TRBV27 and TRBJ2-5; D is perhaps TRBD2 (7 bases). This CDR3 spans 18 amino acids. Deletions cut 5 bases from V and 5 bases from J, with 27 bases between. The germline gives CDR1 MNHEY, CDR2 SMNVEV (reference sequence). The CDR3 spells CASSPWTWGGAEPETQYF. In DNA form, the CDR3 reads TGTGCCAGCAGTCCGTGGACTTGGGGGGGGGCCGAGCCTGAGACCCAGTACTTC.

The rearrangement joins TRBV19 to TRBJ1-6; weak D call: TRBD1 (6 bases). The CDR3 spans 17 residues. Trimming removed 3 bases from V and 4 bases from J, with 16 bases in between. Germline values: CDR1 LNHDA, CDR2 SQIVND (reference sequence). The CDR3 sequence is CASSMTVQGKYNSPLHF. In DNA form, the CDR3 reads TGTGCCAGTAGTATGACCGTCCAGGGGAAATATAATTCACCCCTCCACTTT.

CDR3 in DNA: TGTGCCAGCAGCTTAGGTCGGTCGGGGACTAGCAGGACCGGGGAGCTGTTTTTT. This encodes CASSLGRSGTSRTGELFF. This chain connects TRBV7-2 to TRBJ2-2, with 9 bases fitting TRBD2. The V gene end was trimmed by 1 base and the J gene end by 5 bases; junction bases not matched to a gene: 11. Germline assignment: CDR1 SGHTA and CDR2 FQGNSA. The CDR3 has 18 amino acids.

The chain recombines TRBV5-5 with TRBJ2-1, with TRBD2 as a possible D gene (6 bases). V lost 6 bases to trimming and J lost 0 bases, with 10 bases between them. This CDR3 is 14 amino acids long. Per the germline V gene, CDR1 is SGHKS and CDR2 is YYEKEE (reference sequence). The CDR3 DNA is TGTGCCAGCATCGTGCGGGGCTCCTACAATGAGCAGTTCTTC. Translating gives CASIVRGSYNEQFF.

The genes are TRBV9 and TRBJ2-5; weak D call: TRBD2 (7 bases). CDR1 SGDLS and CDR2 YYNGEE come from the germline V gene. Trimming shortened V by 0 bases and J by 2 bases, and 8 bases separated the two germline ends. This CDR3 is built from 14 residues. CDR3 sequence (DNA): TGTGCCAGCAGCGTAGAGGGGGGGCAAGAGACCCAGTACTTC. Translating it yields CASSVEGGQETQYF.

This chain uses TRBV28 with TRBJ2-7; D not resolved. This CDR3 spans 12 amino acids. Germline V gene sequence: CDR1 MDHEN, CDR2 SYDVKM. V was trimmed by 6 bases and J by 0 bases, leaving 6 bases between them. The CDR3 region is CASSLSSYEQYF. For the CDR3, the DNA is TGTGCCAGCAGCCTGAGCTCCTACGAGCAGTACTTC.

The gene calls are TRBV11-3 and TRBJ2-7; the D call may be TRBD1 or TRBD2 (6 bases each). CDR1 and CDR2 from the germline V gene are SGHNT and YENEEA. CDR3 length: 16 residues. Trimming stripped 5 bases from V and 4 bases from J, with 21 bases between. The CDR3 nucleotides read TGTGCCAGCAGCCTCCCTACGGGGGCAAAATTATACGAGCAGTACGTC. This encodes CASSLPTGAKLYEQYV.

V usage is TRBV6-5 and J usage is TRBJ1-4; tentative D call: TRBD1 (5 bases). This CDR3 region has 13 residues. V lost 8 bases, J lost 4 bases, and 11 bases lay in between. Looked up from germline, CDR1 is MNHEY and CDR2 is SVGAGI. The CDR3 reads CASQRGVNEKLFF. The CDR3 DNA is TGTGCCAGCCAGCGGGGGGTTAATGAAAAACTGTTTTTT.

The genes are TRBV5-1 and TRBJ2-2; D is perhaps TRBD2 (7 bases). The CDR3 sequence is 13 residues long. Germline V lookup: CDR1 SGHRS, CDR2 YFSETQ. V lost 2 bases to trimming and J lost 6 bases, with 8 bases between them. The CDR3 region is CASSLGGAGELFF. The CDR3 DNA sequence: TGCGCCAGCAGCTTAGGGGGGGCCGGGGAGCTGTTTTTT.

A single count supports this clone. The J gene is TRBJ2-2, the V gene TRBV2, with D unclear. Germline-derived CDR1 and CDR2 are SNHLY and FYNNEI. This CDR3 has 13 residues. Trimming removed 6 bases at V and 2 bases at J, with 7 bases between. CDR3 DNA: TGTGCCAGCAGAGAGCGCAACACCGGGGAGCTGTTTTTT. Translation: CASRERNTGELFF.

The rearrangement uses TRBV5-4 and TRBJ2-3; 16 bases map to TRBD2. J was trimmed by 3 bases and V by 2 bases; bases with no gene match: 6. CDR1 is SGHNT, CDR2 YYREEE, per germline (reference sequence). This CDR3 is built from 18 residues. CDR3 in amino acids: CASSFPGLAGGPTDTQYF. The CDR3 DNA follows: TGTGCCAGCAGCTTTCCGGGACTAGCGGGAGGGCCTACAGATACGCAGTATTTT.